The 12 T cell receptor beta chains listed next were all sequenced from one sample in a study of T cells in Graves' hyperthyroidism and ophthalmopathy. Amplified TCR beta CDR3 regions derived from RNA transcripts. Initially, a first-round RT-PCR of the TCR CDR3 employed the HTBI primer set. Using its own MiXCR run on the multiplex PCR reads, TCRdb lists one record per CDR3 protein. This table holds a few hundred thousand distinct CDR3 sequences, 15% to 19% found once. Sequenced input: blood. Receptors originate from a woman under 30 with Graves' hyperthyroidism that later progressed to Graves' ophthalmopathy.

The table lists this clonotype with many counts. The chain couples TRBV3-1 to TRBJ1-1; the D gene is possibly TRBD1 (6 bases). Germline-derived CDR1 and CDR2 are LGHDT and YNNKEL (reference sequence). With 1 base removed from V and 0 bases from J, the gap between germline ends came to 18 bases. The CDR3 consists of 18 residues. CDR3 in DNA: TGTGCCAGCAGCCAAGTCCCACTTTCGACAGGCATGAACACTGAAGCTTTCTTT. Encoded protein: CASSQVPLSTGMNTEAFF. Full variable domain (remainder filled in from reference TRBV3-1 and TRBJ1-1): DTAVSQTPKYLVTQMGNDKSIKCEQNLGHDTMYWYKQDSKKFLKIMFSYNNKELIINETVPNRFSPKSPDKAHLNLHINSLELGDSAVYFCASSQVPLSTGMNTEAFFGQGTRLTVV.

This clonotype has ten or more counts. V is TRBV28 and J is TRBJ1-6; TRBD1 aligns across 9 bases. The CDR3 contains 15 residues. V gave up 5 bases and J gave up 7 bases; unmatched junction bases: 6. Germline CDR1 is MDHEN and CDR2 is SYDVKM. In nucleotides, the CDR3 is TGTGCCAGCAGTCCCACCGGACAGGGGAATTCACCCCTCCACTTT. Protein product: CASSPTGQGNSPLHF.

The chain is built from TRBV24-1 and TRBJ1-5; D not resolved. CDR1 is KGHDR, CDR2 SFDVKD, per germline. The CDR3 consists of 14 residues. The ends were cut back, 7 bases at V and 3 bases at J, with 12 bases in the middle. The CDR3 spells CATRPGRHNQPQHF. In nucleotides, the CDR3 is TGTGCCACCAGGCCCGGCAGGCACAATCAGCCCCAGCATTTT.

This chain links TRBV7-9 with TRBJ2-1; TRBD2 agrees at 11 bases. Germline V CDR1 and CDR2: SEHNR, FQNEAQ (reference sequence). CDR3 size: 20 residues. V lost 3 bases and J lost 2; bases outside the gene matches: 15. CDR3: CASSFSAGGIAGGPYNEQFF. For the CDR3, the DNA is TGTGCCAGCAGCTTTTCCGCCGGGGGCATAGCGGGAGGGCCCTACAATGAGCAGTTCTTC.

This clonotype came up many times. For the CDR3, the DNA is TGCAGCGTGGCAGGGACGAGGACTAGCGGGAGGGCTTACGAGCAGTACTTC. Translation: CSVAGTRTSGRAYEQYF. V is TRBV29-1 and J is TRBJ2-7; 15 bases are a match to TRBD2. Trimming took 6 bases from V and 4 from J; bases not matched to a gene: 13. Germline V gives CDR1 SQVTM, CDR2 ANQGSEA. The CDR3 consists of 17 residues.

The V and J genes are TRBV27 and TRBJ2-5; D is perhaps TRBD1 (6 bases). Germline lookup yields CDR1 MNHEY and CDR2 SMNVEV (reference sequence). The CDR3 extends over 12 amino acids. V was clipped by 6 bases and J by 2 bases, with 7 bases between them. CDR3 nucleotides: TGTGCCAGCAGGGGGGCTCAAGAGACCCAGTACTTC. The encoded protein is CASRGAQETQYF.

This clonotype was counted ten times or more. The chain uses TRBV11-2 and TRBJ2-7; 7 bases map to TRBD1. Germline V lookup: CDR1 SGHAT, CDR2 FQNNGV. The CDR3 covers 14 residues. The V and J ends lost 8 bases and 3 bases, in that order; junction bases with no gene match: 10. Here the CDR3 reads CASGTDRASYEQYF. The CDR3 DNA sequence: TGTGCCAGCGGGACAGACAGGGCGAGCTACGAGCAGTACTTC.

This clonotype was detected many times. The CDR3 nucleotides are TGTGCCAGCAGAGGACTAGCGGGAAGCACAGATACGCAGTATTTT. This sequence encodes CASRGLAGSTDTQYF. The gene calls are TRBV2 and TRBJ2-3; TRBD2 matches 12 bases. Germline V lookup: CDR1 SNHLY, CDR2 FYNNEI. The ends lost 6 bases at V and 0 bases at J; junction bases unmatched: 1. The CDR3 loop spans 15 amino acids.

This clonotype was counted at least ten times. This chain links TRBV12-3 or TRBV12-4 with TRBJ2-1, with D tentatively TRBD2 (6 bases). Trimming removed 3 bases at V and 9 bases at J, with 6 bases between. CDR3 length: 11 amino acids. This chain's CDR3 is CASSFGGEQFF. The CDR3, as DNA: TGTGCCAGCAGTTTCGGGGGTGAGCAGTTCTTC.

This clonotype occurred a few times. This chain joins TRBV5-1 and TRBJ2-1, with 13 bases lining up with TRBD2. The CDR3 consists of 18 residues. Germline V lookup: CDR1 SGHRS, CDR2 YFSETQ. Losses at the gene ends were 0 bases for V and 0 bases for J; bases not matched to a gene: 3. The CDR3 DNA reads as TGCGCCAGCAGCTTGGGAAGGACTAGCGGGAGCTCCTACAATGAGCAGTTCTTC. It yields the protein CASSLGRTSGSSYNEQFF. The full variable domain, in which reference TRBV5-1 and TRBJ2-1 provide the parts outside the CDR3, is KAGVTQTPRYLIKTRGQQVTLSCSPISGHRSVSWYQQTPGQGLQFLFEYFSETQRNKGNFPGRFSGRQFSNSRSEMNVSTLELGDSALYLCASSLGRTSGSSYNEQFFGPGTRLTVL.

This clonotype was detected many times. The genes are TRBV20-1 and TRBJ1-2; weak D call: TRBD1 (5 bases). CDR3 length equals 16 residues. Per the germline V gene, CDR1 is DFQATT and CDR2 is SNEGSKA (reference sequence). Trimming cost V 4 bases and J 5 bases, with 23 bases left between them. The CDR3, as DNA: TGCAGTGCTACTACCCAACGAGAGCAGGGAAGTTATGGCTACACCTTC. This encodes CSATTQREQGSYGYTF.

This chain uses TRBV7-2 with TRBJ1-6, with D possibly being TRBD1 (6 bases). CDR3 size: 15 residues. Trimming pared 1 base from V and 11 bases from J, leaving 15 bases between. The germline V gene has CDR1 SGHTA and CDR2 FQGNSA. The CDR3 protein is CASSLGGGGSAPLHF. In DNA, the CDR3 is TGTGCCAGCAGCTTAGGGGGGGGGGGCAGTGCACCCCTCCACTTT.